This is a list of T cell receptor beta chains from one sample in a study of blood T cell repertoires in COVID-19. Sequencing was performed with immunoSEQ multiplex PCR; in TCRdb, only in-frame clones are kept and a portion is missing. The sample contains roughly 190,000 clones, roughly 82% of which appear only once. The sample comprised peripheral blood. The receptors stem from an older woman with COVID-19, enrolled during active disease. Each CDR3 is given with its conserved first and last residue. D genes are given only for firm matches. The size of a clone is reported for some rows only, either as once, few or many, or as a class for expanded clones.

D gene: TRBD2
clone size: .
J gene: TRBJ2-7
V gene: TRBV6-5
CDR3 DNA: TGTGCCAGCAGAGCGACTAGCGGGAGTAACGGGCAGTACTTC
CDR3 protein: CASRATSGSNGQYF

D gene: .
clone size: .
J gene: TRBJ1-1
V gene: TRBV5-4
CDR3 DNA: TGTGCCAGCAGCTTGATCAGGGGTAACACTGAAGCTTTCTTT
CDR3 protein: CASSLIRGNTEAFF

D gene: .
clone size: .
J gene: TRBJ2-4
V gene: TRBV21-1
CDR3 DNA: TGTGCCAGCAGCCGGACCCGTGGGGGGTTAGCCAAAAACATTCAGTACTTC
CDR3 protein: CASSRTRGGLAKNIQYF

D gene: TRBD1
clone size: .
J gene: TRBJ1-5
V gene: TRBV6-5
CDR3 DNA: TGTGCCAGCAGCCCCGACAGGGTCAATCAGCCCCAGCATTTT
CDR3 protein: CASSPDRVNQPQHF

D gene: .
clone size: once
J gene: TRBJ1-3
V gene: TRBV6-1
CDR3 DNA: TGTGCCAGCAGTGCCCTGACAGCGATCGGGTCTGGAAACACCATATATTTT
CDR3 protein: CASSALTAIGSGNTIYF

D gene: TRBD1
clone size: few
J gene: TRBJ1-1
V gene: TRBV6-5
CDR3 DNA: TGTGCCAGCAGTAGCAGGGGGCAAGGCACTGAAGCTTTCTTT
CDR3 protein: CASSSRGQGTEAFF

D gene: TRBD2
clone size: many
J gene: TRBJ2-2
V gene: TRBV14
CDR3 DNA: TGTGCCAGCAGCCAAGGTTCTCTAGCGGAGGGCATGGGGACCGGGGAGCTGTTTTTT
CDR3 protein: CASSQGSLAEGMGTGELFF

D gene: TRBD1
clone size: few
J gene: TRBJ1-6
V gene: TRBV5-6
CDR3 DNA: TGTGCCAGCAGCTTTGGGACAGGGGGGTTAATTTCACCCCTCCACTTT
CDR3 protein: CASSFGTGGLISPLHF

D gene: .
clone size: .
J gene: TRBJ1-2
V gene: TRBV7-2
CDR3 DNA: TGTGCCAGCGCGGGCCCAGCACTTAACTATGGCTACACCTTC
CDR3 protein: CASAGPALNYGYTF

D gene: .
clone size: .
J gene: TRBJ2-1
V gene: TRBV5-5
CDR3 DNA: TGTGCCAGCAGCTTGGGTTCATGGACAAACTCCTACAATGAGCAGTTCTTC
CDR3 protein: CASSLGSWTNSYNEQFF

D gene: .
clone size: .
J gene: TRBJ1-1
V gene: TRBV5-1
CDR3 DNA: TGCGCCAGCAGCCCAGACACTGAAGCTTTCTTT
CDR3 protein: CASSPDTEAFF

D gene: .
clone size: .
J gene: TRBJ2-1
V gene: TRBV28
CDR3 DNA: TGTGCCAGCAGCTTCGTAGGCCAGGGCTACAATGAGCAGTTCTTC
CDR3 protein: CASSFVGQGYNEQFF

D gene: TRBD1
clone size: .
J gene: TRBJ1-1
V gene: TRBV5-1
CDR3 DNA: TGCGCCAGCCGGGCAGGGGGCTTGGGGAACACTGAAGCTTTCTTT
CDR3 protein: CASRAGGLGNTEAFF

D gene: TRBD1
clone size: .
J gene: TRBJ2-2
V gene: TRBV3-1/TRBV3-2
CDR3 DNA: TGTGCCAGCAGCCAAGATAGCCGGACAGGGGGCCTCAGGAACACCGGGGAGCTGTTTTTT
CDR3 protein: CASSQDSRTGGLRNTGELFF

D gene: TRBD1
clone size: .
J gene: TRBJ2-3
V gene: TRBV7-2
CDR3 DNA: TGTGCCAGCAGCCAAGACAGGGGTGATACGCAGTATTTT
CDR3 protein: CASSQDRGDTQYF

D gene: TRBD2
clone size: .
J gene: TRBJ2-5
V gene: TRBV7-6
CDR3 DNA: TGTGCCAGCAGCCTGGGACTAGCGGGGGCCCGCCAAGAGACCCAGTACTTC
CDR3 protein: CASSLGLAGARQETQYF

D gene: .
clone size: .
J gene: TRBJ2-1
V gene: TRBV15
CDR3 DNA: TGTGCCACCAGCAGCCACAGGGGGGGGAACTACAATGAGCAGTTCTTC
CDR3 protein: CATSSHRGGNYNEQFF

D gene: TRBD1
clone size: .
J gene: TRBJ2-5
V gene: TRBV7-2
CDR3 DNA: TGTGCCAGCAGCCAAGGACAGGGAACGGAGACCCAGTACTTC
CDR3 protein: CASSQGQGTETQYF

D gene: TRBD2
clone size: .
J gene: TRBJ2-1
V gene: TRBV28
CDR3 DNA: TGTGCCAGCAGGTCCTTGGGAGGGAGAATTCTCGATGAGCAGTTCTTC
CDR3 protein: CASRSLGGRILDEQFF